The rows below give T cell receptor beta chains drawn from one sample of a study of blood T cell repertoires in COVID-19. Clones were sequenced by immunoSEQ multiplex PCR, and TCRdb holds only the in-frame ones, with some missing. The sample holds fewer than 200,000 clones, 76% seen once. Sequencing was carried out using peripheral blood. The receptors come from a woman at least 80 years old with acute or convalescent COVID-19. CDR3s include the opening cysteine and the closing phenylalanine or tryptophan. Each record gives: clone size, V gene, J gene, D gene, CDR3 DNA, CDR3 protein. The D gene is left open where the match is weak. Not all rows give a size; the values are once, few, many and, for expanded clones, a class.

few,TRBV11-2,TRBJ2-1,.,TGTGCCAGCAGCTTATCTGGGGGCCGTAACGATGAGCAGTTCTTC,CASSLSGGRNDEQFF
.,TRBV6-5,TRBJ1-2,.,TGTGCCAGCAGTTACAAGGAGGGTATCAACGGCTACACCTTC,CASSYKEGINGYTF
.,TRBV30,TRBJ1-2,.,TGTGCCTGGACAGGGGTTAATGGCTACACCTTC,CAWTGVNGYTF
.,TRBV16,TRBJ2-7,.,TGTGCCAGCAGCCAAGGAGACAGCTCCTACGAGCAGTACTTC,CASSQGDSSYEQYF
.,TRBV18,TRBJ2-1,TRBD1,TGTGCCAGCTCACCCCCAGGGGGCCGGAATGAGCAGTTCTTC,CASSPPGGRNEQFF
.,TRBV9,TRBJ2-2,.,TGTGCCAGCAGCCCGGTGGGCACTTCGAACACCGGGGAGCTGTTTTTT,CASSPVGTSNTGELFF
.,TRBV4-3,TRBJ2-1,.,TGCGCCAGCAGCCAAGATTCTAGAGTTGAGCAGTTCTTC,CASSQDSRVEQFF
.,TRBV9,TRBJ1-6,TRBD1,TGTGCCAGCTCCGACGTAGGGGGCCATTCACCCCTCCACTTT,CASSDVGGHSPLHF
.,TRBV18,TRBJ1-1,TRBD1,TGTGCCAGCTCTCCGGGACAGGACACTGAAGCTTTCTTT,CASSPGQDTEAFF
.,TRBV18,TRBJ2-7,TRBD2,TGTGCCAGCTCAGCGGAGTCAGCGGGAGGTACCAACGAGCAGTACTTC,CASSAESAGGTNEQYF
.,TRBV2,TRBJ1-1,.,TGTGCCAGCAAAGATCCTACCGGGTCAAACACTGAAGCTTTCTTT,CASKDPTGSNTEAFF
.,TRBV10-3,TRBJ2-1,TRBD2,TGTGCCATCAGCTTACTAGCGGGGGACTACAATGAGCAGTTCTTC,CAISLLAGDYNEQFF
once,TRBV6-2/TRBV6-3,TRBJ2-3,.,TGTGCCAGCAGTTACTCGATCTGGCGGGCGCGGAGCACAGATACGCAGTATTTT,CASSYSIWRARSTDTQYF
.,TRBV2,TRBJ1-4,.,TGTGCCAGCAGTGTGAGGGAGGAGGGGGAAAAACTGTTTTTT,CASSVREEGEKLFF
.,TRBV3-1/TRBV3-2,TRBJ2-6,.,TGTGCCAGCAGCCGTCGCGGCTCTGGGGCCAACGTCCTGACTTTC,CASSRRGSGANVLTF
.,TRBV6-2/TRBV6-3,TRBJ2-1,TRBD2,TGTGCCAGCAGCCGGCCGGGACTAGAAAATGAGCAGTTCTTC,CASSRPGLENEQFF
.,TRBV7-2,TRBJ1-5,.,TGTGCCAGCAGCCCCACGCGGCGCCAGCCCCAGCATTTT,CASSPTRRQPQHF
.,TRBV2,TRBJ2-1,TRBD2,TGTGCCAGCAGGGAGCTAGCGGGGGAATACAATGAGCAGTTCTTC,CASRELAGEYNEQFF
few,TRBV5-1,TRBJ1-4,TRBD1,TGCGCCAGCAGCTTGGGGGCAGGGGGACTGTGGGATCGTAATGAAAAACTGTTTTTT,CASSLGAGGLWDRNEKLFF
few,TRBV6-6,TRBJ2-1,TRBD1,TGTGCCAGCAGTTACCCTTCCAGGGGGAGTGGTGAGCAGTTCTTC,CASSYPSRGSGEQFF
.,TRBV29-1,TRBJ1-2,.,TGCAGCGTCAAATCCACAGTTACAATGGGTGGTGGCTACACCTTC,CSVKSTVTMGGGYTF
.,TRBV2,TRBJ2-5,TRBD2,TGTGCCAGCAGTGTAGGACTAGCGGGACAAGAGACCCAGTACTTC,CASSVGLAGQETQYF
.,TRBV7-8,TRBJ1-2,.,TGTGCCAGCAGCTCCCCTACAGGTAGGGGCTACACCTTC,CASSSPTGRGYTF
.,TRBV30,TRBJ1-4,TRBD1,TGTGCCTGGAGTCCAGGACAGGGTCGTAATGAAAAACTGTTTTTT,CAWSPGQGRNEKLFF
few,TRBV7-2,TRBJ1-2,.,TGTGCCAGCAGCTTAGGGCAGGGCTACCCCTATGGCTACACCTTC,CASSLGQGYPYGYTF
.,TRBV21-1,TRBJ1-5,.,TGTGCCAGCAGCAAAAACTACCATGGGGAGAATAATCAGCCCCAGCATTTT,CASSKNYHGENNQPQHF
.,TRBV20-1,TRBJ2-7,TRBD2,TGCAGTGCTAGTTCTGGGACTAGTTTACAGCAGTACTTC,CSASSGTSLQQYF
few,TRBV5-1,TRBJ2-3,TRBD2,TGCGCCAGCAGCTTGCTAACTAGCGGTAGCACAGATACGCAGTATTTT,CASSLLTSGSTDTQYF
.,TRBV6-6,TRBJ1-5,.,TGTGCCAGCAGCGAGCCCCCCGAGAGCAATCAGCCCCAGCATTTT,CASSEPPESNQPQHF
.,TRBV27,TRBJ1-2,TRBD1,TGTGCCAGCAGTTTGACCGGGACAGGGTTTCGCTACACCTTC,CASSLTGTGFRYTF
.,TRBV5-1,TRBJ2-4,.,TGCGCCAGCAGCCCGGGAAAGGGGGACATTCAGTACTTC,CASSPGKGDIQYF
.,TRBV19,TRBJ1-2,TRBD1,TGTGCCAGTAGACAGGGGGTGACGGCACATAACTATGGCTACACCTTC,CASRQGVTAHNYGYTF
.,TRBV11-3,TRBJ2-1,.,TGTGCCAGCAGCTTAGCAAACAATGAGCAGTTCTTC,CASSLANNEQFF
.,TRBV7-3,TRBJ2-7,.,TGTGCCAGCAGCTTAACTAGCTTCCACGAGCAGTACTTC,CASSLTSFHEQYF
.,TRBV4-3,TRBJ2-5,TRBD2,TGCGCCAGCTCCCCCGGGGGGGCGGGGCGTCTATCCCAAGAGACCCAGTACTTC,CASSPGGAGRLSQETQYF
few,TRBV18,TRBJ2-1,.,TGTGCCAGCTCACCGACACTAGTCTTGGCTACGAACAATGAGCAGTTCTTC,CASSPTLVLATNNEQFF
.,TRBV7-6,TRBJ2-6,.,TGTGCCAGCAGCCTACGGACAGCTGAGGGCTCTGGGGCCAACGTCCTGACTTTC,CASSLRTAEGSGANVLTF
.,TRBV18,TRBJ1-2,TRBD1,TGTGCCAGCTCTCTCGGACAGGGAGGGTATGGCTACACCTTC,CASSLGQGGYGYTF
.,TRBV18,TRBJ2-3,.,TGTGCCAGCTCAGTATCAGATACGCAGTATTTT,CASSVSDTQYF
.,TRBV2,TRBJ1-5,.,TGTGCCAGCAGTGAAGAAGGCCTACGCGGGCCCCAGCATTTT,CASSEEGLRGPQHF
.,TRBV6-6,TRBJ2-1,.,TGTGCCAGCAGGACCGGGACTTCTTTGGATGAGCAGTTCTTC,CASRTGTSLDEQFF
.,TRBV10-3,TRBJ1-2,TRBD1,TGTGCCATCAGTGAGTCTTCTGAGGGGGCGCATCGGTATGGCTACACCTTC,CAISESSEGAHRYGYTF
.,TRBV6-5,TRBJ1-3,.,TGTGCCAGCAGTTACGGAGACCAGCCCGGAAACACCATATATTTT,CASSYGDQPGNTIYF
.,TRBV5-4,TRBJ2-1,TRBD2,TGTGCCAGCAGCGCCGCAAGCGGGAACGGGGCCTACAATGAGCAGTTCTTC,CASSAASGNGAYNEQFF
.,TRBV3-1/TRBV3-2,TRBJ1-1,TRBD1,TGTGCCAGCAGCCAAGATTGGCAGGGGGGCACTGAAGCTTTCTTT,CASSQDWQGGTEAFF
.,TRBV5-1,TRBJ1-1,.,TGCGCCAGCAGCTTGGTAACGAGTTTGGAGAGTAGCGAAGCTTTCTTT,CASSLVTSLESSEAFF
.,TRBV9,TRBJ2-1,TRBD1,TGTGCCAGCAGCCTACAGGGGGCTGGTAATGAGCAGTTCTTC,CASSLQGAGNEQFF
.,TRBV7-3,TRBJ1-2,TRBD1,TGTGCCAGCAGCCACACAGGGGTCTATGGCTACACCTTC,CASSHTGVYGYTF
medium-sized,TRBV2,TRBJ2-1,TRBD1,TGTGCCAGCAGCAATCCCGGGACAGGGGGGGATGAGCAGTTCTTC,CASSNPGTGGDEQFF
few,TRBV14,TRBJ2-1,TRBD2,TGTGCCAGCAGCCTCCGGACTAGTAGGCACAATGAGCAGTTCTTC,CASSLRTSRHNEQFF